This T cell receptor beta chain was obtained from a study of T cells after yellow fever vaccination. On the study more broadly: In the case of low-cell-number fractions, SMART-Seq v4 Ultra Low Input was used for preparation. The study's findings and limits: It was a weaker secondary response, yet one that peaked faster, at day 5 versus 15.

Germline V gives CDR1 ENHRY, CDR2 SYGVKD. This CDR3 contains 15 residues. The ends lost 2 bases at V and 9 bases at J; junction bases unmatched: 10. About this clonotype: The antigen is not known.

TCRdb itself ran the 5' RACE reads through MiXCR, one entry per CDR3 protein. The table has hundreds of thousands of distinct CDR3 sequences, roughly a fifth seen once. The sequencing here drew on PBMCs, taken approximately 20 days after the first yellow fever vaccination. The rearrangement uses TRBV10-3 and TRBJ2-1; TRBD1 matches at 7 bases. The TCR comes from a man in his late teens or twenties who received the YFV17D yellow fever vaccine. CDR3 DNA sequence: TGTGCCATCAGTGAGCCCAACGCTAGGGGGCCTGAGCAGTTCTTC. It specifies CAISEPNARGPEQFF.